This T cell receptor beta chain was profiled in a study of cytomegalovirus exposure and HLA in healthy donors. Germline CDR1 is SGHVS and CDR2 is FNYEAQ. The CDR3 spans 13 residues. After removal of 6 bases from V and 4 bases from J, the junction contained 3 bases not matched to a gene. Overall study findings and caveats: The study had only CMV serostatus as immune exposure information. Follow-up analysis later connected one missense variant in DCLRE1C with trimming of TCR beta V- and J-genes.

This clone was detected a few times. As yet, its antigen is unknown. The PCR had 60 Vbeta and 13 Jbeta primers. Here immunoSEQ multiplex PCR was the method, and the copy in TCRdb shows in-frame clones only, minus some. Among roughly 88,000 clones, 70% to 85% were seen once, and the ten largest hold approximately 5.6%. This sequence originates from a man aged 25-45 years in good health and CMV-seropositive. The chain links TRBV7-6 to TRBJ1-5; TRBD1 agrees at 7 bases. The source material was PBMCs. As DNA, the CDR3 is TGTGCCAGCAGTGGACAGGAGAATCAGCCCCAGCATTTT. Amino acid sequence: CASSGQENQPQHF.